This T cell receptor (beta chain) was captured in a study of spatial heterogeneity in lung cancer. Study as a whole: Every unique TCR and UMI combination, on average, appeared more than ten times in raw reads.

General observations from the study: Ubiquitous, expanded tumor-derived TCRs were more frequently observed in blood at resection than at follow-up.

As to time point: blood at routine non-recurrence follow-up after resection. Extraction of whole RNA from tumor, nontumor lung or frozen PBMC preceded unsorted sequencing. Between the trimmed V and J ends, which lost 0 bases and 3 bases, there was a span of 8 bases. CDR3 length: 14 amino acids. The V gene's germline CDR1 is KGHSH and CDR2 LQKENI. The presence of a unique molecular identifier marked each TCR cDNA molecule. TCRdb itself ran the 5' RACE reads through MiXCR, one entry per CDR3 protein. The sample gives roughly 120,000 distinct CDR3 sequences, 10% to 15% of which show up once; 16% is in the top ten. This clonotype occurred a few times. Its antigen is not identified.

V and J are TRBV18 and TRBJ2-5; D uncertain. The material sequenced was PBMCs, taken at follow-up. The source of this sequence is a male donor with early-stage non-small cell lung cancer. The CDR3 nucleotides read TGTGCCAGCTCACCACCGTCCCGGAAAGAGACCCAGTACTTC. Amino acids: CASSPPSRKETQYF.